These T cell receptor beta chains were read from a single sample in a study of sequential checkpoint blockade in melanoma. The data were produced by immunoSEQ multiplex PCR, yet TCRdb's version contains in-frame clones alone and is incomplete. This table holds roughly 34,000 clones, 65% to 90% found once. The specimen was CD8+ T cells sorted from blood (inferred from file names), collected from a patient given nivolumab and ipilimumab in sequence. The source of these receptors is a human donor with melanoma. Both conserved end residues are part of each CDR3. D genes are given only for firm matches.

cdr3_aa,cdr3_nt,d_call,j_call,v_call,cdr3_length
CASSPMLGWGRTEAFF,TGTGCCAGCAGCCCCATGTTGGGTTGGGGGCGCACTGAAGCTTTCTTT,NA,TRBJ1-1,TRBV9,16
CASSIGTGGITDTQYF,TGTGCCAGTAGTATAGGGACAGGGGGAATAACAGATACGCAGTATTTT,TRBD1,TRBJ2-3,TRBV19,16
CASSLQGAGDGYTF,TGTGCCAGCAGCTTGCAGGGGGCTGGAGATGGCTACACCTTC,TRBD1,TRBJ1-2,TRBV5-6,14
CATSPGTSVQETQYF,TGTGCCACCTCGCCGGGGACTAGCGTCCAAGAGACCCAGTACTTC,TRBD2,TRBJ2-5,TRBV15,15
CASSLGGGVTDTQYF,TGTGCCAGCAGCCTTGGCGGGGGCGTCACAGATACGCAGTATTTT,NA,TRBJ2-3,TRBV5-4,15
CSVYTGGNLYEQYF,TGCAGCGTATACACAGGGGGCAATCTCTACGAGCAGTACTTC,TRBD1,TRBJ2-7,TRBV29-1,14
CASSLVFIGVVSSTDTQYF,TGTGCCAGCAGCTTAGTTTTCATCGGGGTAGTCAGCAGCACAGATACGCAGTATTTT,NA,TRBJ2-3,TRBV7-8,19
CASSLVTGGVRYGYTF,TGCGCCAGCAGCTTGGTGACAGGGGGCGTGAGGTATGGCTACACCTTC,TRBD1,TRBJ1-2,TRBV5-1,16
CAISKLAGTDTQYF,TGTGCCATCAGTAAGCTGGCGGGCACAGATACGCAGTATTTT,NA,TRBJ2-3,TRBV10-3,14
CASSFRTANTGELFF,TGTGCCAGCAGTTTCCGGACAGCGAACACCGGGGAGCTGTTTTTT,NA,TRBJ2-2,TRBV27,15
CASSPIAGPTDTQYF,TGTGCCAGCAGCCCAATAGCGGGACCCACAGATACGCAGTATTTT,TRBD2,TRBJ2-3,TRBV9,15
CASSKISPSNTEAFF,TGTGCCAGCAGCAAAATATCCCCGTCCAACACTGAAGCTTTCTTT,NA,TRBJ1-1,TRBV11-2,15
CSAHSPPDTQYF,TGCAGCGCCCACTCACCCCCGGATACGCAGTATTTT,NA,TRBJ2-3,TRBV29-1,12
CASYGQYF,TGTGCCAGCTACGGGCAGTACTTC,NA,TRBJ2-7,TRBV5-3,8
CASSQRGAGGTGELFF,TGCGCCAGCAGCCAACGCGGGGCAGGGGGGACCGGGGAGCTGTTTTTT,NA,TRBJ2-2,TRBV4-3,16